These 27 T cell receptor beta chains share one sample of origin, sequenced in a study of blood T cell repertoires in COVID-19. The repertoire was sequenced with immunoSEQ multiplex PCR; TCRdb's copy has only in-frame clones and lacks some. The profile shows 35,000 to 50,000 clones, nearly 90% of them singletons. Sequencing was performed on peripheral blood. These receptors were collected from a man between 65 and 85 years old with active COVID-19.

The gene calls are TRBV6-5 and TRBJ1-5, with a tentative D call TRBD1 (6 bases). CDR3 length: 14 residues. Trimming left V 6 bases short and J 6 bases short, with 15 bases between. In germline, CDR1 is MNHEY, CDR2 SVGAGI. The CDR3 is CASRTRRGGQPQHF. CDR3 coding DNA: TGTGCCAGCAGGACTCGGAGGGGGGGTCAGCCCCAGCATTTT.

CDR3 in amino acids: CASSPTLIAGGLNEQYF. For the CDR3, the DNA is TGTGCCAGCTCACCCACGCTTATAGCGGGGGGACTTAACGAGCAGTACTTC. V and J are TRBV18 and TRBJ2-7; 10 bases align to TRBD2. The CDR3 length is 17 residues. V was pared by 3 bases and J by 5 bases, with 13 bases of the junction left unmatched. Germline V gene data show CDR1 as KGHSH and CDR2 as LQKENI.

This clone showed up just once. The chain uses TRBV7-9 and TRBJ2-1, with D perhaps TRBD2 (7 bases). Deletions cut 4 bases from V and 8 bases from J, with 24 bases between. The CDR3 consists of 17 residues. CDR1 is SEHNR, CDR2 FQNEAQ, per germline (reference sequence). The CDR3 reads CASSSHSRGAPGDEQFF. In DNA, the CDR3 is TGTGCCAGCAGCTCCCATTCCCGGGGGGCCCCGGGGGATGAGCAGTTCTTC.

The V gene is TRBV12-3 or TRBV12-4, the J gene TRBJ1-2; tentative D call: TRBD1 (6 bases). V was cut by 2 bases and J by 4 bases, with 8 bases left in between. This CDR3 region has 13 residues. The CDR3 sequence: CASSLSGAYGYTF. The CDR3 nucleotides are TGTGCCAGCAGTTTATCAGGGGCCTATGGCTACACCTTC.

The J gene is TRBJ2-3, the V gene TRBV6-2 or TRBV6-3; D is uncertain. CDR3 length equals 14 residues. The V gene's germline CDR1 is MNHEY and CDR2 SVGEGT. Trimming took 5 bases from V and 1 from J, leaving 10 bases between them. The CDR3 DNA follows: TGTGCCAGCAGTCGAGCCCTGGGCACAGATACGCAGTATTTT. It yields the protein CASSRALGTDTQYF.

The chain couples TRBV7-8 to TRBJ1-5, with TRBD1 as a possible D gene (6 bases). Between the trimmed V and J ends, which lost 1 base and 3 bases, there was a span of 10 bases. Germline V gene lookup returns CDR1 SGHVS and CDR2 FQNEAQ. CDR3 length equals 15 residues. CDR3 nucleotides: TGTGCCAGCAGCTTAGGGTCAGGGGCCAATCAGCCCCAGCATTTT. As protein: CASSLGSGANQPQHF. The full variable domain, its missing parts supplied by reference TRBV7-8 and TRBJ1-5, is GAGVSQSPRYKVAKRGQDVALRCDPISGHVSLFWYQQALGQGPEFLTYFQNEAQLDKSGLPSDRFFAERPEGSVSTLKIQRTQQEDSAVYLCASSLGSGANQPQHFGDGTRLSIL.

The chain has TRBV3-1 (or the pseudogene TRBV3-2) and TRBJ1-5; 11 bases are a match to TRBD1. V lost 4 bases to trimming and J lost 3 bases; unmatched junction nucleotides: 5. The V gene's germline CDR1 is LGHDT and CDR2 YNNKEL (reference sequence). There are 16 residues in the CDR3. DNA of the CDR3: TGTGCCAGCAGCCGAGGGACAGGGGGATTCAATCAGCCCCAGCATTTT. Its protein is CASSRGTGGFNQPQHF.

The chain couples TRBV7-2 to TRBJ2-7, with D hard to call. The length of the CDR3 is 13 residues. V was shortened by 0 bases and J by 6 bases, with 9 bases between the two germline ends. The germline V gene has CDR1 SGHTA and CDR2 FQGNSA. CDR3 DNA sequence: TGTGCCAGCAGCTTAGCCGGTACAGCCGAGCAGTACTTC. This sequence encodes CASSLAGTAEQYF.

The chain is built from TRBV19 and TRBJ2-2; a weak D match, TRBD2 (5 bases). Trimming removed 5 bases at V and 5 bases at J, with 18 bases between. Germline loops: CDR1 LNHDA, CDR2 SQIVND (reference sequence). The CDR3 contains 16 residues. As DNA, the CDR3 is TGTGCCAGTAGTTCTCTAGTCAGGACGGGGACCGGGGAGCTGTTTTTT. Translation gives CASSSLVRTGTGELFF.

The chain uses TRBV11-2 and TRBJ2-3; 12 nucleotides match TRBD2. From germline, CDR1 is SGHAT and CDR2 FQNNGV. V was clipped by 1 base and J by 6 bases; unmatched bases: 5. The CDR3 extends over 16 amino acids. CDR3 region: CASSLALAGGTDTQYF. For the CDR3, the DNA is TGTGCCAGCAGCTTAGCGCTAGCGGGGGGGACCGATACGCAGTATTTT.

This sequence joins TRBV7-9 and TRBJ2-7; 8 positions match TRBD1. With 5 bases clipped from V and 4 bases from J, the junction kept 16 bases outside the gene matches. Germline CDR1 and CDR2: SEHNR and FQNEAQ (reference sequence). The CDR3 totals 17 residues. The chain's CDR3 is CASSDNPGTGIRYEQYF. As DNA, the CDR3 is TGTGCCAGCAGCGATAACCCCGGGACAGGTATTCGGTACGAGCAGTACTTC.

The chain has TRBV7-6 and TRBJ2-5, with a tentative D call TRBD2 (7 bases). Trimming removed 5 bases at V and 5 bases at J, with 18 bases between. Germline V gene lookup returns CDR1 SGHVS and CDR2 FNYEAQ. This CDR3 spans 15 amino acids. In nucleotides, the CDR3 is TGTGCCAGCAGCCGTCGAGGGGGGGCCACGGAGACCCAGTACTTC. Translation gives CASSRRGGATETQYF.

This clone was observed once. CDR3 protein: CASRPSRGIEEKLFF. The CDR3 DNA follows: TGTGCCAGCAGGCCCTCAAGAGGGATAGAGGAAAAACTGTTTTTT. The chain joins TRBV25-1 to TRBJ1-4; no clear D. V was shortened by 6 bases and J by 8 bases, with 19 bases between the two germline ends. The CDR3 has 15 amino acids. Germline V gene sequence: CDR1 MGHDK, CDR2 SYGVNS.

This chain's CDR3 is CASSRQTTGLYGYTF. The CDR3 DNA follows: TGTGCCAGCAGTCGACAAACGACAGGGTTATATGGCTACACCTTC. The chain employs TRBV28 and TRBJ1-2, with 7 positions matching TRBD1. Trimming took 5 bases from V and 5 from J; bases not matched to a gene: 11. Looked up from germline, CDR1 is MDHEN and CDR2 is SYDVKM. There are 15 residues in the CDR3.

The gene calls are TRBV19 and TRBJ1-5; possible D gene TRBD1, 5 bases. The CDR3 is made up of 16 amino acids. Germline lookup yields CDR1 LNHDA and CDR2 SQIVND (reference sequence). Trimming pared 3 bases from V and 5 bases from J, leaving 17 bases between. The CDR3 DNA reads as TGTGCCAGTAGTATCCTACTGGACGACAGCTATCAGCCCCAGCATTTT. Encoded protein: CASSILLDDSYQPQHF.

This chain links TRBV19 with TRBJ2-7; 10 nucleotides agree with TRBD1. Germline V gene lookup returns CDR1 LNHDA and CDR2 SQIVND (reference sequence). This CDR3 is 14 amino acids long. J gave up 6 bases and V 4 bases, and 6 bases lay outside the gene matches. The CDR3 bases are TGTGCCAGTAGTAGGAAGACAGGGGGCGGCGAGCAGTACTTC. This translates into CASSRKTGGGEQYF.

The chain employs TRBV4-3 and TRBJ2-4; 9 positions agree with TRBD1. Germline V CDR1 and CDR2: LGHNA, YSLEER. J was trimmed by 6 bases and V by 1 base; bases with no gene match: 10. This CDR3 is built from 17 residues. The CDR3 here is CASSQAYEPGQGNIQYF. CDR3 DNA sequence: TGCGCCAGCAGCCAAGCCTACGAGCCGGGACAGGGAAACATTCAGTACTTC.

This clone turned up a few times. This chain joins TRBV18 and TRBJ1-2, with 11 bases that match TRBD1. Germline V lookup: CDR1 KGHSH, CDR2 LQKENI. The junction had 5 bases not matched to a gene; V was cut back by 8 bases and J by 3 bases. This CDR3 has 14 amino acids. The CDR3 nucleotides read TGTGCCAGCACTAGGGGACAGGGGGACTATGGCTACACCTTC. As protein: CASTRGQGDYGYTF.

CDR3 coding DNA: TGCGCCAGCAGCTTGGGGACAGGGGCTTATAGCAATCAGCCCCAGCATTTT. This gives the protein CASSLGTGAYSNQPQHF. The chain employs TRBV5-1 and TRBJ1-5; 9 nucleotides match TRBD1. The CDR3 length is 17 residues. Germline loops: CDR1 SGHRS, CDR2 YFSETQ. V was pared by 0 bases and J by 0 bases, with 4 bases of the junction left unmatched.

V usage is TRBV7-8 and J usage is TRBJ1-2; TRBD1 matches 7 bases. The CDR3 is made up of 16 amino acids. V lost 0 bases to trimming and J lost 4 bases; unmatched junction nucleotides: 8. Germline V lookup: CDR1 SGHVS, CDR2 FQNEAQ. The CDR3: CASSLASTGRIYGYTF. CDR3 DNA: TGTGCCAGCAGCTTAGCCTCGACAGGGCGAATCTATGGCTACACCTTC.

This chain links TRBV4-1 with TRBJ2-3, with D possibly matching TRBD2 (5 bases). There are 17 residues in the CDR3. The germline V gene has CDR1 MGHRA and CDR2 YSYEKL. Trimming stripped 1 base from V and 0 bases from J, with 14 bases between. This CDR3 is CASSQGFGGSSTDTQYF. CDR3 sequence (DNA): TGCGCCAGCAGCCAAGGGTTCGGCGGGTCTAGCACAGATACGCAGTATTTT.

The V gene is TRBV19, the J gene TRBJ2-2; D possibly corresponds to TRBD1 (5 bases). Germline V CDR1 and CDR2: LNHDA, SQIVND (reference sequence). The CDR3 has 15 amino acids. Trimming pared 3 bases from V and 6 bases from J, leaving 14 bases between. The CDR3 here is CASSMGQFKAGELFF. CDR3 DNA sequence: TGTGCCAGTAGTATGGGGCAATTCAAGGCCGGGGAGCTGTTTTTT. The full variable domain, with the rest looked up from reference TRBV19 and TRBJ2-2, is DGGITQSPKYLFRKEGQNVTLSCEQNLNHDAMYWYRQDPGQGLRLIYYSQIVNDFQKGDIAEGYSVSREKKESFPLTVTSAQKNPTAFYLCASSMGQFKAGELFFGEGSRLTVL.

The genes are TRBV21-1 and TRBJ2-7; the DNA was not compared with TRBD1, the D call given in the table. TRBV21-1 is described as a pseudogene. CDR3 length: 14 residues. CDR3 residues: CASTPDRPTYEQYF. As DNA, the CDR3 is TGTGCCAGCACTCCGGACAGGCCGACCTACGAGCAGTACTTC.

The chain combines TRBV3-1 (or the pseudogene TRBV3-2) with TRBJ1-4; a weak D match, TRBD1 (6 bases). Between the trimmed V and J ends, which lost 5 bases and 7 bases, there was a span of 14 bases. The CDR3 is made up of 14 amino acids. Germline V gene data show CDR1 as LGHDT and CDR2 as YNNKEL (reference sequence). CDR3 DNA: TGTGCCAGCAGCGGGGGCAGGGTCAGTGAAAAACTGTTTTTT. This gives the protein CASSGGRVSEKLFF.

V usage is TRBV27 and J usage is TRBJ2-5; no clear D. Per the germline V gene, CDR1 is MNHEY and CDR2 is SMNVEV (reference sequence). This CDR3 has 14 amino acids. The ends were cut back, 6 bases at V and 0 bases at J, with 11 bases in the middle. The DNA for the CDR3 is TGTGCCAGCAGGAGTAGGAGAAACCAAGAGACCCAGTACTTC. It specifies CASRSRRNQETQYF.

The J gene is TRBJ2-5, the V gene TRBV19; TRBD2 matches at 8 bases. The CDR3 covers 16 residues. The V gene's germline CDR1 is LNHDA and CDR2 SQIVND (reference sequence). Trimming took 6 bases from V and 2 from J; bases not matched to a gene: 11. The CDR3 region is CASSPQSGGTQETQYF. CDR3 nucleotides: TGTGCCAGTAGCCCGCAGAGCGGGGGAACACAAGAGACCCAGTACTTC. Supplemented by reference TRBV19 and TRBJ2-5, the full variable domain reads DGGITQSPKYLFRKEGQNVTLSCEQNLNHDAMYWYRQDPGQGLRLIYYSQIVNDFQKGDIAEGYSVSREKKESFPLTVTSAQKNPTAFYLCASSPQSGGTQETQYFGPGTRLLVL.

V and J are TRBV27 and TRBJ2-3, with a possible D match to TRBD2 (5 bases). The germline V gene encodes CDR1 MNHEY and CDR2 SMNVEV (reference sequence). CDR3 length equals 17 residues. V dropped 6 bases and J dropped 6 bases, with 25 bases sitting between them. The CDR3 spells CASSNDVGRQLADTQYF. CDR3 DNA: TGTGCCAGCAGCAACGACGTTGGGCGGCAATTAGCGGATACGCAGTATTTT.